This TCR beta chain was found in a study of prognosis after radiotherapy for stage I lung cancer. Looking at the study overall: Median age was 74.5 years (roughly 53 to 85) among around 13 men and 6 or 7 women. Study-wide findings and caveats: The number of unique TCR clones went down after stereotactic body radiation therapy, with a median of around 10,000 versus 6,900. Patients without metastases reportedly showed TRBV and TRBJ gene usage unlike that of patients with metastases.

TCR beta CDR3 was amplified from genomic DNA by two-round multiplex PCR. The first PCR round targeted every TRBV and TRBJ gene with specific primers. Each CDR3 protein gets one entry after TCRdb re-called the multiplex PCR reads with MiXCR. The data contain fewer than 50,000 distinct CDR3 sequences, less than 25% of them singletons. Germline-derived CDR1 and CDR2 are SGHAT and FQNNGV. Deletions cut 5 bases from V and 7 bases from J, with 20 bases between. The CDR3 runs to 15 residues. This clonotype has a count of ten or more. Its specificity is unknown. The V gene is TRBV11-2, the J gene TRBJ1-2, with D possibly matching TRBD1 (6 bases). This receptor was obtained from a donor older than 45 with non-small cell lung cancer. Sequenced here: PBMCs, sampled before or after stereotactic body radiation therapy (not recorded which). The CDR3 region is CASSHLAGTSSGYTF. CDR3 coding DNA: TGTGCCAGCAGCCACCTTGCGGGGACATCCTCTGGCTACACCTTC.